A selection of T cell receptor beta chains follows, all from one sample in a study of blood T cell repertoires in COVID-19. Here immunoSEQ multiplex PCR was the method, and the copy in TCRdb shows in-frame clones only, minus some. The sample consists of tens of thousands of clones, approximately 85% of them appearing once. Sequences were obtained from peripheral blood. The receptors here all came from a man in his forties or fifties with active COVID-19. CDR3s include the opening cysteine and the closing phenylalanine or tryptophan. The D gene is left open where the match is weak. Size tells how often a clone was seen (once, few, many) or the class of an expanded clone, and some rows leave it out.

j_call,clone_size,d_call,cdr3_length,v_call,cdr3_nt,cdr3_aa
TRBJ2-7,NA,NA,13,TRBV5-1,TGCGCCAGCAGCTTGGTCGAGGGGGAGACTGGGTACTTC,CASSLVEGETGYF
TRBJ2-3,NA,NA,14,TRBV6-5,TGTGCCAGTCTCCCCCGGGTACCCACAGATACGCAGTATTTT,CASLPRVPTDTQYF
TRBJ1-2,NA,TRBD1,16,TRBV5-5,TGTGCCAGCAGCAACGGATACCGGGACAGTAGAGATGGCTACACCTTC,CASSNGYRDSRDGYTF
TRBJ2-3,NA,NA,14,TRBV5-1,TGCGCCAGCAGCTTGTGGAGGAGCACAGATACGCAGTATTTT,CASSLWRSTDTQYF
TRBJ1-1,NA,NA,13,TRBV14,TGTGCCAGCAGCCAAGACAGGGAACTAGAAGCTTTCTTT,CASSQDRELEAFF
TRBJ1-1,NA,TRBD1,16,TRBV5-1,TGCGCCAGCAGTTTTGGCGGGACAGCCTCAAACACTGAAGCTTTCTTT,CASSFGGTASNTEAFF
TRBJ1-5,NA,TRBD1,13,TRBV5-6,TGTGCCAGCAGCTTGGACAGGGGTCAGCCCCAGCATTTT,CASSLDRGQPQHF
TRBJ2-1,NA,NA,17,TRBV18,TGTGCCAGCTCACCACCGGCTGGCGGGGCCCTCTGGGATGAGCAGTTCTTC,CASSPPAGGALWDEQFF
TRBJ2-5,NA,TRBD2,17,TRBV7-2,TGTGCCAGCAGCAAATTCCAGCGGGGGCTCGGTAGGGAGACCCAGTACTTC,CASSKFQRGLGRETQYF
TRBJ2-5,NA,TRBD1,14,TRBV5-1,TGCGCCAGCAGCCCGGGACAGCCCCAAGAGACCCAGTACTTC,CASSPGQPQETQYF
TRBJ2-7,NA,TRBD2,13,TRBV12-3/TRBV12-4,TGTGCCAGCAGGGCAGCAGCGGGGGGTTTGCAGTACTTC,CASRAAAGGLQYF
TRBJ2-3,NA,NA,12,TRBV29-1,TGCAGCACGGACATTAGCACAGATACGCAGTATTTT,CSTDISTDTQYF
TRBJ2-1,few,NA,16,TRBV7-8,TGTGCCAGCAGCTCCCGAACTAGGGTCCTTAGCAATGAGCAGTTCTTC,CASSSRTRVLSNEQFF
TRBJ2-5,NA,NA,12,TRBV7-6,TGTGCCAGCAGCTCGGGGTGGGGGACCCAGTACTTC,CASSSGWGTQYF
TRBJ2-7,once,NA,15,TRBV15,TGTGCCACCAGCAGAGATGGGGCAGGGGCTTACGAGCAGTACTTC,CATSRDGAGAYEQYF
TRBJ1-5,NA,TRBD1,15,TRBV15,TGTGCCACCAGAAAGGGACAGTTGATGAATCAGCCCCAGCATTTT,CATRKGQLMNQPQHF
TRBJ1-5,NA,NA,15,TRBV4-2,TGTGCCAGCAGCCAAGATGGCGCGGGGGTTCAGCCCCAGCATTTT,CASSQDGAGVQPQHF
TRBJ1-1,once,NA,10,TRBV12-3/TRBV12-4,TGTGCCAGCAGTCTTTTAGAAGCTTTCTTT,CASSLLEAFF
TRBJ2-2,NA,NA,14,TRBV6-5,TGTGCCAGCAAAACAGAATTGAACACCGGGGAGCTGTTTTTT,CASKTELNTGELFF
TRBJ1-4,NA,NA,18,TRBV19,TGTGCCAGTAGTATAGTGCTGGTGTTTGAGGGAAATTCGGAAAAACTGTTTTTT,CASSIVLVFEGNSEKLFF
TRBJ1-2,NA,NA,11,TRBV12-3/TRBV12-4,TGTGCCAGCAGTACTAAGTTTGGCTACACCTTC,CASSTKFGYTF
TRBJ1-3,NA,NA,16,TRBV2,TGTGCCAGCAGTGAAGCCCCACTGCGCTCTGGAAACACCATATATTTT,CASSEAPLRSGNTIYF
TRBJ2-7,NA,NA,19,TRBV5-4,TGTGCCAGCAGCTTGGCTCGGTTAGTACAGGGCGTTGGGACCTACGAGCAGTACTTC,CASSLARLVQGVGTYEQYF
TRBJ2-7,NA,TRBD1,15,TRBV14,TGTGCCAGCAGCCATAGGGTCCTAGGGGGCCTCGAGCAGTACTTC,CASSHRVLGGLEQYF
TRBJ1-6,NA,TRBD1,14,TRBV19,TGTGCCAGTAGACCGGGACAGAATAATTCACCCCTCCACTTT,CASRPGQNNSPLHF
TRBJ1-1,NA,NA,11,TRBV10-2,TGCGCCAGCAGAAAACAGGGTGAAGCTTTCTTT,CASRKQGEAFF
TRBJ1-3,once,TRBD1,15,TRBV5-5,TGTGCCAGCAGCCCTTGGGACAGCTCTGGAAACACCATATATTTT,CASSPWDSSGNTIYF
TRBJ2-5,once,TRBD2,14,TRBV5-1,TGCGCCAGCAGGCCGACTAGCGGGGTAGAGACCCAGTACTTC,CASRPTSGVETQYF
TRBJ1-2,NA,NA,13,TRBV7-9,TGTGCCAGCAGCTTTACCGGGACAAAGGACTACACCTTC,CASSFTGTKDYTF
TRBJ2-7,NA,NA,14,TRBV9,TGTGCCAGCAGCCGCTTGGGGGCCCCAAACGAGCAGTACTTC,CASSRLGAPNEQYF
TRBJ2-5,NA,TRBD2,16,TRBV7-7,TGTGCCAGCAGCTTAGGAGGTAGCGGGGTGGGAGAGACTCAGTACTTC,CASSLGGSGVGETQYF
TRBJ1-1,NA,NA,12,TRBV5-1,TGCGCCAGCAGCTTGGTTGGGACAGAAGCTTTCTTT,CASSLVGTEAFF
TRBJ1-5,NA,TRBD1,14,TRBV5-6,TGTGCCAGCAGCCGCACAGGGGGGAGTCAGCCCCAGCATTTT,CASSRTGGSQPQHF
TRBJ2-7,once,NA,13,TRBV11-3,TGTGCCAGCAGCTTCTCAGGGTCCTACGAGCAGTACTTC,CASSFSGSYEQYF
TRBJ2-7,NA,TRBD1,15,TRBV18,TGTGCCAGCTCTGCCTTCGGACAGGGCGTCTACGAGCAGTACTTC,CASSAFGQGVYEQYF
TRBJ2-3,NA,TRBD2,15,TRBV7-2,TGTGCCAGCAGCTCGAGCGGGGGGCCGGGAGATACGCAGTATTTT,CASSSSGGPGDTQYF
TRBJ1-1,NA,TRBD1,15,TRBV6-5,TGTGCCAGCAGTTCAAGAGGACAGGGTTCTGTTGAAGCTTTCTTT,CASSSRGQGSVEAFF
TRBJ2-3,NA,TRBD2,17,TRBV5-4,TGTGCCAGCAGGCTAGCGGGGGGTCGTACTAGCACAGATACGCAGTATTTT,CASRLAGGRTSTDTQYF
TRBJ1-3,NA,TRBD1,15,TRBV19,TGTGCCAGTTCGGGACAGGAGATGGCTGGAAACACCATATATTTT,CASSGQEMAGNTIYF
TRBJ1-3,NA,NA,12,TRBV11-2,TGTGCCAGCAGCCCGAGTGGAAACACCATATATTTT,CASSPSGNTIYF
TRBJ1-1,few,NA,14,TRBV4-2,TGTGCCAGCAGCCAAGGAGACAGGAGGACTGAAGCTTTCTTT,CASSQGDRRTEAFF
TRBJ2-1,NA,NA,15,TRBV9,TGTGCCAGCAGCGCCCCCGGTTTTACCCTCGATGAGCAGTTCTTC,CASSAPGFTLDEQFF
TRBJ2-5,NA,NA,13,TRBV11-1,TGTGCCAGCAGCCCCAGGGCCCAAGAGACCCAGTACTTC,CASSPRAQETQYF
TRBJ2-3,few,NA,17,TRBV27,TGTGCCAGCAGTTCCGGAGACAGGTCTGCTTCCACAGATACGCAGTATTTT,CASSSGDRSASTDTQYF
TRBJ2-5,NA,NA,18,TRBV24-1,TGTGCCACCAGTGATAGTAGCGTGGATAAGGGAGGTTTAGAGACCCAGTACTTC,CATSDSSVDKGGLETQYF
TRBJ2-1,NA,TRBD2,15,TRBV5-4,TGTGCCAGCAGCTCTGGGACTAGCGGGAATAATGAGCAGTTCTTC,CASSSGTSGNNEQFF
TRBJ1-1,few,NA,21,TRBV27,TGTGCCAGCAGTTTATCACGGGTAGGCGGGATCCGAACTTTCTCAAACACTGAAGCTTTCTTT,CASSLSRVGGIRTFSNTEAFF
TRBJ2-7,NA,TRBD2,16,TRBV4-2,TGTGCCAGCAGCCAAGATCGGTCCGGGGGGACCTACGAGCAGTACTTC,CASSQDRSGGTYEQYF
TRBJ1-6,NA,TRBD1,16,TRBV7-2,TGTGCCAGCAGCTCAGGCCCGGGACAGGGCGAATCACCCCTCCACTTT,CASSSGPGQGESPLHF
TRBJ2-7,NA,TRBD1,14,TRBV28,TGTGCCAGCAGCGGACAGGGGTATTCCTACGAGCAGTACTTC,CASSGQGYSYEQYF
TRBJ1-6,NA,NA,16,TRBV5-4,TGTGCCAGCAGCTTAGGTGCGGCAGTTTTAAATTCACCCCTCCACTTT,CASSLGAAVLNSPLHF
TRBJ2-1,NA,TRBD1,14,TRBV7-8,TGTGCCAGCAGGCCGGGACAGGGTGCCAATGAGCAGTTCTTC,CASRPGQGANEQFF
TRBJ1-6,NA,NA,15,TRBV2,TGTGCCAGCGCAGTGGAATCAGGGTATAATTCACCCCTCCACTTT,CASAVESGYNSPLHF